This T cell receptor beta chain was captured in a study of cytomegalovirus exposure and HLA in healthy donors. The study's findings and limits: CMV serostatus was the sole immune exposure data available. Later analysis identified about 15,000 TCR beta sequences associated with HLA alleles, using a false discovery rate threshold of 0.05. When a later analysis was performed, an Asian-associated ancestry cluster reportedly had fewer N-insertions than the approximately 690-donor mean.

Primers included in the PCR were 60 Vbeta and 13 Jbeta primers. The repertoire was sequenced with immunoSEQ multiplex PCR; TCRdb's copy has only in-frame clones and lacks some. The table records about 74,000 clones, approximately 70% of them present only once. A word on this clone: As yet, its antigen is unknown.

The J segment lost 7 bases and the V segment lost 5 bases, leaving 9 bases of the junction unmatched. CDR1 is LNHDA, CDR2 SQIVND, per germline (reference sequence). This CDR3 contains 14 residues. Sequenced sample: PBMCs. This clonotype was obtained from a woman aged 40-49 years in good health and CMV-seropositive. J is TRBJ1-2 and V is TRBV19, with TRBD1 matching 8 bases. The DNA for the CDR3 is TGTGCCAGTAGTTCACGACAGGGGAGGGTTGGCTACACCTTC. This translates into CASSSRQGRVGYTF.